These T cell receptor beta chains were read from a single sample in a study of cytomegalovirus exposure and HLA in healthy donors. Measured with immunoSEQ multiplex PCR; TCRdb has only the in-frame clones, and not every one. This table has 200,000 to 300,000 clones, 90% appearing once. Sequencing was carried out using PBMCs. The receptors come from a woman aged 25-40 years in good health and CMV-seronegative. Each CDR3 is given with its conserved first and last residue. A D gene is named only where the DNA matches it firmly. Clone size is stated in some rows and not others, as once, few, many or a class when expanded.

CASSTGTGYTEAFF	TGTGCCAGCAGTACCGGGACAGGGTACACTGAAGCTTTCTTT	TRBV6-5	TRBD1	NA	TRBJ1-1
CASRDRAANTEAFF	TGTGCCAGCAGGGACAGGGCCGCGAACACTGAAGCTTTCTTT	TRBV6-4	TRBD1	NA	TRBJ1-1
CASSQDNGVPEAFF	TGCGCCAGCAGCCAAGATAACGGAGTACCCGAAGCTTTCTTT	TRBV4-3	NA	NA	TRBJ1-1
CASIPPGRDNEQFF	TGTGCCAGCATCCCACCGGGTCGGGACAATGAGCAGTTCTTC	TRBV6-5	NA	NA	TRBJ2-1
CASSLAIAGGLYEQYF	TGTGCCAGCAGCTTAGCGATAGCGGGAGGACTCTACGAGCAGTACTTC	TRBV7-2	TRBD2	NA	TRBJ2-7
CASSVDPLAGLQETQYF	TGTGCCAGCAGCGTAGACCCACTAGCGGGCCTTCAAGAGACCCAGTACTTC	TRBV9	TRBD2	NA	TRBJ2-5
CASCQGPTANEKLFF	TGTGCCAGCTGTCAGGGGCCCACAGCTAATGAAAAACTGTTTTTT	TRBV13	NA	NA	TRBJ1-4
CASSPDRVVDNYGYTF	TGTGCCAGCTCACCAGACAGGGTGGTTGATAACTATGGCTACACCTTC	TRBV18	TRBD1	NA	TRBJ1-2
CASSSPGQTPISISYEQYF	TGTGCCAGCAGTTCACCGGGACAGACCCCAATATCCATCTCCTACGAGCAGTACTTC	TRBV28	TRBD1	NA	TRBJ2-7
CASSLRTSGSNEQFF	TGTGCCAGCAGTTTAAGGACTAGCGGGAGTAATGAGCAGTTCTTC	TRBV27	TRBD2	NA	TRBJ2-1
CASSVEGEGGNYEQYF	TGTGCCAGCAGTGTCGAGGGGGAAGGGGGCAACTACGAGCAGTACTTC	TRBV6-4	TRBD1	NA	TRBJ2-7
CASSYDVSGSYNEQFF	TGTGCCAGCAGTTACGATGTTAGCGGCTCCTACAATGAGCAGTTCTTC	TRBV6-5	NA	NA	TRBJ2-1
CAWTETGRIFEQYF	TGTGCCTGGACGGAGACAGGGAGAATTTTCGAGCAGTACTTC	TRBV30	TRBD1	once	TRBJ2-7
CATHDLGPDYTF	TGTGCCACCCACGATTTGGGCCCAGACTACACCTTC	TRBV19	NA	few	TRBJ1-2
CASSEPQGTTDTQYF	TGTGCCAGCAGTGAGCCCCAGGGAACCACAGATACGCAGTATTTT	TRBV6-1	NA	NA	TRBJ2-3
CASSESRLAGREQYF	TGTGCCAGCAGTGAAAGTCGGCTAGCGGGACGCGAGCAGTACTTC	TRBV6-1	TRBD2	NA	TRBJ2-7
CASSLIARGGHGELFF	TGTGCCAGCAGCTTAATCGCCCGGGGTGGGCACGGGGAGCTGTTTTTT	TRBV7-3	NA	once	TRBJ2-2
CASSIRALETQYF	TGTGCCAGTAGTATAAGGGCCCTCGAGACCCAGTACTTC	TRBV19	NA	NA	TRBJ2-5
CASSYGQSNQPQHF	TGTGCCAGCAGTTATGGGCAGTCCAATCAGCCCCAGCATTTT	TRBV13	NA	NA	TRBJ1-5
CASSLFVSENTGELFF	TGTGCCAGCAGCTTATTTGTTAGCGAAAACACCGGGGAGCTGTTTTTT	TRBV11-2	NA	NA	TRBJ2-2
CASSVAGNTEAFF	TGTGCCAGCAGTGTCGCGGGGAACACTGAAGCTTTCTTT	TRBV2	NA	NA	TRBJ1-1
CASKVLGNQPQHF	TGTGCCAGCAAGGTTCTAGGCAATCAGCCCCAGCATTTT	TRBV28	NA	NA	TRBJ1-5
CASSQSGELFF	TGCGCCAGCAGCCAATCAGGGGAGCTGTTTTTT	TRBV5-1	NA	NA	TRBJ2-2
CASTYQGQYNEQFF	TGTGCCAGCACCTATCAGGGTCAGTACAATGAGCAGTTCTTC	TRBV2	NA	few	TRBJ2-1
CASSRLAGVTNEQFF	TGCGCCAGCAGCCGACTAGCGGGAGTGACCAATGAGCAGTTCTTC	TRBV4-1	TRBD2	NA	TRBJ2-1
CASLQRQGLFSGANVLTF	TGTGCCAGTCTCCAGAGACAAGGCCTCTTCTCTGGGGCCAACGTCCTGACTTTC	TRBV19	NA	NA	TRBJ2-6
CASSFFLGQGQGAGYNEQFF	TGTGCCAGCAGTTTCTTTTTAGGGCAGGGGCAGGGGGCAGGCTACAATGAGCAGTTCTTC	TRBV27	TRBD1	NA	TRBJ2-1
CASSEAQANWNQPQHF	TGTGCCAGCAGTGAAGCACAAGCCAACTGGAATCAGCCCCAGCATTTT	TRBV2	NA	NA	TRBJ1-5
CASSRDGGSTGELFF	TGTGCCAGCAGTCGGGACGGGGGTAGCACCGGGGAGCTGTTTTTT	TRBV2	NA	NA	TRBJ2-2
CSVDLVPYEQYF	TGCAGCGTTGATTTAGTTCCTTACGAGCAGTACTTC	TRBV29-1	NA	NA	TRBJ2-7
CASRSDGTNEKLFF	TGTGCCAGCAGATCGGACGGAACTAATGAAAAACTGTTTTTT	TRBV2	NA	NA	TRBJ1-4
CASSYGGDEQFF	TGTGCCAGCAGTTACGGAGGAGATGAGCAGTTCTTC	TRBV6-5	NA	NA	TRBJ2-1
CASSLSGPDYNEQFF	TGCGCCAGCAGCTTGTCAGGGCCCGACTACAATGAGCAGTTCTTC	TRBV5-1	NA	NA	TRBJ2-1
CASSRGPVGRETQYF	TGCGCCAGCAGCCGCGGCCCGGTAGGTCGGGAGACCCAGTACTTC	TRBV5-1	NA	NA	TRBJ2-5
CASSDTTKWSLGADTQYF	TGTGCCAGCAGTGACACGACTAAGTGGAGTCTCGGGGCAGATACGCAGTATTTT	TRBV6-1	NA	NA	TRBJ2-3
CASSPLAGRTEDTQYF	TGTGCCAGCAGTCCACTAGCGGGGCGGACTGAAGATACGCAGTATTTT	TRBV27	TRBD2	NA	TRBJ2-3
CASSWGASGSTEQYF	TGCGCCAGCAGCTGGGGGGCTAGCGGGAGTACCGAGCAGTACTTC	TRBV5-1	TRBD2	few	TRBJ2-7
CATSRDQAGSYNEQFF	TGTGCCACCAGCAGAGATCAAGCGGGCTCCTACAATGAGCAGTTCTTC	TRBV15	NA	NA	TRBJ2-1
CASSYAGNTEAFF	TGTGCCAGCAGTTACGCTGGAAACACTGAAGCTTTCTTT	TRBV6-5	NA	NA	TRBJ1-1
CASSLGDLNQETQYF	TGTGCCAGCAGCTTAGGGGACTTAAATCAAGAGACCCAGTACTTC	TRBV11-2	NA	NA	TRBJ2-5
CASSLGSYSNQPQHF	TGTGCCAGCAGTTTAGGTAGCTATAGCAATCAGCCCCAGCATTTT	TRBV27	NA	NA	TRBJ1-5
CASNQDNEKLFF	TGTGCCAGCAACCAGGATAATGAAAAACTGTTTTTT	TRBV6-5	NA	NA	TRBJ1-4
CASSYDRGEQFF	TGTGCCAGCAGTTACGACCGTGGTGAGCAGTTCTTC	TRBV28	NA	NA	TRBJ2-1
CASSPDQDSNQPQHF	TGTGCCAGCTCACCAGATCAGGACTCGAATCAGCCCCAGCATTTT	TRBV18	NA	NA	TRBJ1-5
CASSFIGQGLTDTQYF	TGTGCCAGCAGCTTCATCGGACAGGGTCTCACAGATACGCAGTATTTT	TRBV5-4	TRBD1	NA	TRBJ2-3
CASRDRTNEKLFF	TGTGCCAGCAGGGACAGGACTAATGAAAAACTGTTTTTT	TRBV4-2	TRBD1	NA	TRBJ1-4